This record covers a single T cell receptor (beta chain). Its antigen is as yet unknown. The library targeted TCRbeta and was prepared with unique molecular identifiers. TCRdb fed the PCR reads into MiXCR, producing one record per CDR3 protein. The data show fewer than 550,000 distinct CDR3 sequences, about 16% seen once. The sample originates from a study of T-cell reconstitution after alpha-beta-depleted transplantation in children. Study outcomes and limitations: About two months after transplant, alpha-beta T cells reportedly came from several hundred expanded graft clones. At day 60, the high TCRbeta diversity found in some patients originated from recipient T cells and thymic progenitors that had survived.

The V and J ends lost 1 base and 5 bases respectively, with 12 bases between them. In germline, CDR1 is SGHVS, CDR2 FNYEAQ. CDR3 length: 14 amino acids. The genes are TRBV7-6 and TRBJ2-7; TRBD1 or TRBD2 may be the D gene (5 bases each). Sequencing was performed on PBMCs, mostly from graft donor cells, taken 360 days after TCRalphabeta/CD19-depleted stem cell transplant. This TCR was recovered from a boy in the first two years of life who had a stem cell transplant for Wiskott-Aldrich syndrome, so the T cells may come from the graft donor. CDR3 DNA sequence: TGTGCCAGCAGCTTAGTTGTTCGGGGACACGAGCAGTACTTC. It translates to CASSLVVRGHEQYF.